This T cell receptor (beta chain) was identified during a study of cytomegalovirus exposure and HLA in healthy donors. Study in general: Of a few hundred genotyped donors, around 86% grouped in the Caucasian-associated ancestry cluster. Study outcomes and limitations: A later analysis reported that several of the most significant clusters appeared to be linked to common viral pathogens, among them Epstein-Barr virus.

CDR1 SGHDT and CDR2 YYEEEE come from the germline V gene. The V end lost 4 bases, the J end lost 7 bases, and 12 bases lay between the germline ends. CDR3 length: 12 amino acids. Vbeta (60) and Jbeta (13) primers were used in the PCR. Sequencing used immunoSEQ multiplex PCR; TCRdb keeps in-frame clones, though not all of them. This sample has 210,000 or so clones, with 60% to 85% found just once. Turning to this clone: The antigen is undetermined.

V and J are TRBV5-6 and TRBJ2-7; no reliable D call. Sequenced input: PBMCs. The receptor was isolated from a middle-aged man in good health and CMV-seronegative. The CDR3 bases are TGTGCCAGCAGCCCAGACTTTCGGGAGCAGTACTTC. Translated: CASSPDFREQYF. The full variable domain, rest sourced from reference TRBV5-6 and TRBJ2-7, is DAGVTQSPTHLIKTRGQQVTLRCSPKSGHDTVSWYQQALGQGPQFIFQYYEEEERQRGNFPDRFSGHQFPNYSSELNVNALLLGDSALYLCASSPDFREQYFGPGTRLTVT.